This T cell receptor (beta chain) comes out of a study of cytomegalovirus exposure and HLA in healthy donors. In the study overall: Among 150 million to 200 million T cells, an earlier analysis found 120 million or so unique TCR beta sequences.

Broader study findings: Sequence variants that were highly shared formed a cluster that was likely a sequencing artifact. Presence/absence analyses supposed approximately even sequencing depth among donors. The authors confirmed in vitro that a few CMV-associated chains were specific for CMV antigens.

The germline gives CDR1 SGHVS, CDR2 FNYEAQ. The junction had 6 bases not matched to a gene; V was cut back by 3 bases and J by 3 bases. The CDR3 has 16 amino acids. Points on this clone: Its antigen is unidentified.

Researchers ran the PCR with 60 Vbeta and 13 Jbeta primers. Profiled with immunoSEQ multiplex PCR; TCRdb holds only in-frame clones, not every one. This table has about 160,000 clones, around three quarters appearing once. This chain uses TRBV7-6 with TRBJ2-3; TRBD1 aligns across 10 bases. The TCR comes from a man aged 50-60 years in good health and CMV-seropositive. Sequenced material: PBMCs. The CDR3 DNA reads as TGTGCCAGCAGCTTCCTAACGGGACAGGGGACAGATACGCAGTATTTT. Its protein is CASSFLTGQGTDTQYF.